This passage covers 22 T cell receptor beta chains from one sample sequenced in a study of blood T cell repertoires in COVID-19. TCRdb's copy holds only in-frame clones and misses some; the assay was immunoSEQ multiplex PCR. The repertoire holds fewer than 150,000 clones, with 70% to 90% as singletons. Source material: peripheral blood. The receptors here all came from a human donor in a cohort sampled during active COVID-19.

This clone showed up just once. The V call is TRBV5-8, the J call TRBJ1-5; D not certain. The CDR3 totals 14 residues. Trimming stripped 0 bases from V and 6 bases from J, with 10 bases between. Germline V gene sequence: CDR1 SGHTS, CDR2 YDEGEE. CDR3 sequence (DNA): TGTGCCAGCAGCTTGGCAGAGGTTGGTCAGCCCCAGCATTTT. This gives the protein CASSLAEVGQPQHF.

In nucleotides, the CDR3 is TGTGCCAGTAGTATAGCGGACAATTTGAACACTGAAGCTTTCTTT. Translation gives CASSIADNLNTEAFF. The chain links TRBV19 to TRBJ1-1, with a weak D call TRBD1 (5 bases). V was shortened by 1 base and J by 0 bases, with 9 bases between the two germline ends. This CDR3 has 15 residues. Germline V gene data show CDR1 as LNHDA and CDR2 as SQIVND (reference sequence).

This clone showed up just a few times. V and J are TRBV6-4 and TRBJ2-7, with a tentative D call TRBD2 (6 bases). V lost 7 bases to trimming and J lost 2 bases, with 15 bases between them. The length of the CDR3 is 14 residues. In germline, CDR1 is MRHNA, CDR2 SNTAGT. DNA for the CDR3: TGTGCCAGCATAACATTAGCGGTACCCTACGAGCAGTACTTC. Protein product: CASITLAVPYEQYF.

This chain joins TRBV6-4 and TRBJ2-5; D is perhaps TRBD1 (5 bases). The CDR3 has 13 amino acids. The germline V gene encodes CDR1 MRHNA and CDR2 SNTAGT. Trimming stripped 5 bases from V and 3 bases from J, with 10 bases between. The CDR3 here is CASSRGPEETQYF. For the CDR3, the DNA is TGTGCCAGCAGTAGGGGTCCTGAAGAGACCCAGTACTTC.

Comments on this clone: One end of the junction varies from germline; a read error may be responsible. V gene TRBV7-2 combines with J gene TRBJ2-3, with 8 bases identical to TRBD2. The germline gives CDR1 SGHTA, CDR2 FQGNSA. The CDR3 length is 18 residues. The CDR3 DNA sequence: TGTGCCAGCAGCTTATGGTTAGCGGGGAGTAAAAGCAAAGATACGCAGTATTTT. Amino acids: CASSLWLAGSKSKDTQYF. The variable domain in full, completed from reference TRBV7-2 and TRBJ2-3, reads GAGVSQSPSNKVTEKGKDVELRCDPISGHTALYWYRQSLGQGLEFLIYFQGNSAPDKSGLPSDRFSAERTGGSVSTLTIQRTQQEDSAVYLCASSLWLAGSKSKDTQYFGPGTRLTVL.

The gene calls are TRBV5-8 and TRBJ2-5, with 11 positions matching TRBD1. The CDR3 extends over 15 amino acids. Germline CDR1 and CDR2: SGHTS and YDEGEE. Germline trimming cut 4 bases from V and 2 bases from J; bases unmatched to any gene: 4. CDR3 protein: CASSRGQGVQETQYF. The CDR3 DNA reads TGTGCCAGCAGCCGGGGACAGGGGGTACAAGAGACCCAGTACTTC.

This sequence joins TRBV29-1 and TRBJ2-5; D unclear. The CDR3 sequence is 13 residues long. Germline values: CDR1 SQVTM, CDR2 ANQGSEA. V lost 6 bases and J 5 bases, leaving 16 bases between the germline ends. The CDR3 nucleotides read TGCAGCGTAGTGGAGAGCCCTCGGGAGACCCAGTACTTC. Translated: CSVVESPRETQYF.

The chain is built from TRBV3-1 (or the pseudogene TRBV3-2) and TRBJ2-7, with TRBD2 matching over 7 bases. The CDR3 is 15 residues long. The ends lost 3 bases at V and 0 bases at J; junction bases unmatched: 5. Germline values: CDR1 LGHDT, CDR2 YNNKEL (reference sequence). The CDR3 coding sequence is TGTGCCAGCAGCCAGGGTCCTAGCGGCTCCTACGAGCAGTACTTC. This gives the protein CASSQGPSGSYEQYF.

This clone was counted once. The rearrangement joins TRBV27 to TRBJ1-5; D unclear. CDR3 length equals 14 residues. Per germline, CDR1 MNHEY and CDR2 SMNVEV (reference sequence). V lost 6 bases and J lost 3, with 12 bases in between. DNA for the CDR3: TGTGCCAGCAGAGTTTCTAGCCCCAATCAGCCCCAGCATTTT. Amino acid sequence: CASRVSSPNQPQHF.

The rearrangement links TRBV7-9 to TRBJ1-6; D remains unclear. V shed 3 bases and J shed 6 bases, with 12 bases lying between them. There are 15 residues in the CDR3. Germline loops: CDR1 SEHNR, CDR2 FQNEAQ (reference sequence). CDR3: CASSFGGASNSPLHF. The CDR3 region has the DNA TGTGCCAGCAGCTTCGGAGGCGCATCTAATTCACCCCTCCACTTT. Full variable domain (remainder filled in from reference TRBV7-9 and TRBJ1-6): DTGVSQNPRHKITKRGQNVTFRCDPISEHNRLYWYRQTLGQGPEFLTYFQNEAQLEKSRLLSDRFSAERPKGSFSTLEIQRTEQGDSAMYLCASSFGGASNSPLHFGNGTRLTVT.

V is TRBV3-1 (or the pseudogene TRBV3-2) and J is TRBJ1-3; no clear D gene. The V end lost 2 bases, the J end lost 4 bases, and 3 bases lay between the germline ends. Germline CDR1 reads LGHDT; CDR2 reads YNNKEL (reference sequence). The CDR3 is made up of 12 amino acids. CDR3 sequence reads: CASSQQGNTIYF. The CDR3 DNA reads as TGTGCCAGCAGCCAACAGGGAAACACCATATATTTT.

The rearrangement joins TRBV7-9 to TRBJ2-1, with TRBD2 matching over 7 bases. J lost 8 bases, V lost 4 bases, and 8 bases had no gene match. The CDR3 consists of 14 residues. Germline lookup yields CDR1 SEHNR and CDR2 FQNEAQ (reference sequence). CDR3: CASSSREVLDEQFF. The CDR3 DNA follows: TGTGCCAGCAGCTCCCGGGAGGTTCTGGATGAGCAGTTCTTC.

The rearrangement uses TRBV4-1 and TRBJ1-2; D not certain. This CDR3 spans 11 amino acids. Trimming removed 1 base from V and 13 bases from J, with 10 bases in between. Germline values: CDR1 MGHRA, CDR2 YSYEKL. The CDR3 is CASSQGVGSTF. The CDR3 nucleotides are TGCGCCAGCAGCCAAGGGGTAGGGAGCACCTTC.

This chain uses TRBV5-1 with TRBJ2-2; D unclear. Trimming pared 5 bases from V and 7 bases from J, leaving 15 bases between. The V gene's germline CDR1 is SGHRS and CDR2 YFSETQ. This CDR3 spans 14 amino acids. The CDR3 bases are TGCGCCAGCAGTATCGCTTTCGGCGGCGGGGAGCTGTTTTTT. Its protein product is CASSIAFGGGELFF.

This clone was recorded once. The V and J genes are TRBV4-2 and TRBJ1-4; a weak D match, TRBD1 (5 bases). This CDR3 spans 20 amino acids. V lost 0 bases, J lost 0 bases, and 20 bases lay in between. Germline-derived CDR1 and CDR2 are LGHNA and YNFKEQ. DNA of the CDR3: TGTGCCAGCAGCCAAGATCAGGTGGGGCAGACCGGCGCAACTAATGAAAAACTGTTTTTT. Translated: CASSQDQVGQTGATNEKLFF.

V gene TRBV5-1 combines with J gene TRBJ1-1; tentative D call: TRBD1 (5 bases). The CDR3 is made up of 16 amino acids. The ends were cut back, 3 bases at V and 11 bases at J, with 26 bases in the middle. Germline CDR1 is SGHRS and CDR2 is YFSETQ. CDR3 in amino acids: CASSSTPTRTLDTAFF. DNA of the CDR3: TGCGCCAGCAGCTCAACTCCGACCCGAACTTTGGACACGGCTTTCTTT.

This clone was seen a few times. This chain connects TRBV29-1 to TRBJ1-2; no firm D call. Trimming pared 4 bases from V and 4 bases from J, leaving 10 bases between. Germline lookup yields CDR1 SQVTM and CDR2 ANQGSEA. This CDR3 spans 12 amino acids. CDR3 bases: TGCAGCGTTGTTATGGAGGGCTATGGCTACACCTTC. This codes for CSVVMEGYGYTF.

V usage is TRBV5-1 and J usage is TRBJ2-5; 11 bases map to TRBD1. The trim removed 3 bases at V and 5 bases at J, leaving 9 bases unmatched. Germline values: CDR1 SGHRS, CDR2 YFSETQ. The CDR3 contains 16 residues. The CDR3, as DNA: TGCGCCAGCAGCTCTACCGGGACAGGGGGTTGGGAGACCCAGTACTTC. It specifies CASSSTGTGGWETQYF.

The chain has TRBV3-1 (or the pseudogene TRBV3-2) and TRBJ2-7; D is unclear. With 4 bases removed from V and 6 bases from J, the gap between germline ends came to 19 bases. Germline CDR1 reads LGHDT; CDR2 reads YNNKEL (reference sequence). The CDR3 loop spans 15 amino acids. CDR3 amino acids: CASSPASTTAGEQYF. The CDR3, as DNA: TGTGCCAGCAGCCCAGCCAGTACTACCGCCGGCGAGCAGTACTTC.

This rearrangement joins TRBV4-1 to TRBJ1-1; tentatively, D is TRBD1 (6 bases). V was cut by 1 base and J by 0 bases, with 15 bases left in between. This CDR3 has 17 amino acids. The germline V gene encodes CDR1 MGHRA and CDR2 YSYEKL. CDR3 loop: CASSQVRGGYMNTEAFF. The CDR3 region has the DNA TGCGCCAGCAGCCAAGTCCGAGGGGGATACATGAACACTGAAGCTTTCTTT.

As to this clone: Other DNA sequences within the sample encode an identical CDR3. V gene TRBV28 combines with J gene TRBJ1-4, with D possibly being TRBD1 (5 bases). V was shortened by 5 bases and J by 3 bases, with 13 bases between the two germline ends. The CDR3 has 15 amino acids. Germline-derived CDR1 and CDR2 are MDHEN and SYDVKM. Written as DNA, the CDR3 is TGTGCCAGCAGTCCGCAGGGAGGGTCTAATGAAAAACTGTTTTTT. Translated: CASSPQGGSNEKLFF.

The chain couples TRBV28 to TRBJ1-2, with D possibly TRBD1 on 6 matching bases. CDR1 is MDHEN, CDR2 SYDVKM, per germline. This CDR3 has 13 amino acids. Deletions cut 5 bases from V and 7 bases from J, with 14 bases between. The CDR3 DNA is TGTGCCAGCAGTGTACAGGCCAGGGGTGGCTACACCTTC. The encoded protein is CASSVQARGGYTF.